These T cell receptor beta chains were read from a single sample in a study of T cells in Graves' hyperthyroidism and ophthalmopathy. From the multiplex PCR reads, TCRdb called clonotypes with MiXCR, one entry per CDR3 protein. The data hold 300,000 to 500,000 distinct CDR3 sequences, with about 16% observed a single time. Sample: blood. The receptors derive from a woman aged 30 to 39 with Graves' hyperthyroidism. The CDR3 runs from the conserved cysteine through the conserved F or W. D genes are given only for firm matches. For some rows the clone size is stated as once, few or many, or as a class when expanded; others skip it.

D gene	J gene	clone size	V gene	CDR3 DNA	CDR3 protein
TRBD2	TRBJ2-1	-	TRBV25-1	TGTGCCAGCAGTGCAGCTAGCGGGACTCATGGGAGCTCCTACAATGAGCAGTTCTTC	CASSAASGTHGSSYNEQFF
-	TRBJ2-1	-	TRBV5-1	TGCGCCAGCAGCTTGCCGGAGGAGTACCCATACAATGAGCAGTTCTTC	CASSLPEEYPYNEQFF
TRBD1	TRBJ2-3	-	TRBV14	TGTGCCAGCAGCCTACAGGGGTTTGGCACAGATACGCAGTATTTT	CASSLQGFGTDTQYF
-	TRBJ2-3	-	TRBV9	TGTGCCAGCAGCGTAGGTTGGAGGAGCACAGATACGCAGTATTTT	CASSVGWRSTDTQYF
-	TRBJ1-2	-	TRBV11-2	TGTGCCAGCAGCCCACCGACAGGAAGCTATGGCTACACCTTC	CASSPPTGSYGYTF
TRBD2	TRBJ2-7	many	TRBV7-2	TGTGCCAGCAGCTCATCCCCGGGACTAGCGGTCGAGCAGTACTTC	CASSSSPGLAVEQYF
-	TRBJ1-1	many	TRBV29-1	TGCAGCGTTGCCCGGACACAGAACACTGAAGCTTTCTTT	CSVARTQNTEAFF
TRBD2	TRBJ2-7	many	TRBV6-1	TGTGCCAGCAGTAAAGTCGGGGCTAGCGGGAGGGCCCTCGAGCAGTACTTC	CASSKVGASGRALEQYF
TRBD1	TRBJ2-7	few	TRBV6-1	TGTGCCAGCAGTCTTTTTCGGGACAGAATATACGAGCAGTACTTC	CASSLFRDRIYEQYF
-	TRBJ2-1	many	TRBV30	TGTGCCTGGAGTGTATACCCCCCCCAGGGATCCAATGAGCAGTTCTTC	CAWSVYPPQGSNEQFF
TRBD2	TRBJ2-1	many	TRBV20-1	TGCAGTGCCTTAGCGGGCCTTTACAATGAGCAGTTCTTC	CSALAGLYNEQFF
-	TRBJ2-3	-	TRBV7-7	TGTGCTAGCAGTCCCTCCGGCCGCGGAGTTACGCAGTATTTT	CASSPSGRGVTQYF
TRBD1	TRBJ2-3	many	TRBV12-3/TRBV12-4	TGTGCCAGCAGCCAAGGACAGGGGGCAGCCCAGTGGACCACAGATACGCAGTATTTT	CASSQGQGAAQWTTDTQYF
-	TRBJ2-7	-	TRBV28	TGTGCCAGCAGTCAGCAGGGCGGCCCCAGGCACGAGCAGTACTTC	CASSQQGGPRHEQYF
-	TRBJ1-2	-	TRBV28	TGTGCCAGCAGTTTACAGGGAGTTAGACATGGCTACACCTTC	CASSLQGVRHGYTF
TRBD1	TRBJ2-1	-	TRBV20-1	TGCAGTGCCAAAGAATGGGACAGGGGTAGCAATGAGCAGTTCTTC	CSAKEWDRGSNEQFF
-	TRBJ1-4	many	TRBV18	TGTGCCAGCTCACCACCGAGGGAAAAACTGTTTTTT	CASSPPREKLFF
-	TRBJ2-1	many	TRBV12-3/TRBV12-4	TGTGCCAGCAGTAGTAATCTCCAAGCCTCCAATGAGCAGTTCTTC	CASSSNLQASNEQFF
-	TRBJ2-3	many	TRBV6-6	TGTGCCAGCAGTTACGGGCGGGGAGATACGCAGTATTTT	CASSYGRGDTQYF
-	TRBJ2-2	-	TRBV18	TGTGCCAGCTCACCACCGGGAAGGCCGAACACCGGGGAGCTGTTTTTT	CASSPPGRPNTGELFF